This entry concerns a single TCR beta chain. CDR1 is MNHNY, CDR2 SVGAGI, per germline (reference sequence). The V end was cut by 0 bases, the J end by 3 bases, with 11 bases between. The CDR3 contains 15 residues. This sample stems from a study of blood T cell repertoires in COVID-19. Study as a whole: Whether acute or convalescent, the COVID-19 samples came from the United States, Italy and Spain.

Authors' analysis steps: Quantification of nucleated cells was approximated via reference gene primer amplification. Only in-frame clones appear in the TCRdb table, and some are missing; sequencing was by immunoSEQ multiplex PCR. V and J calls and clone size are given by that table; D and trimming were obtained from the DNA. The repertoire holds a few hundred thousand clones, approximately 90% seen once, with about 9.4% in the top ten. The sequence derives from a woman between 45 and 65 years old with COVID-19, enrolled during active disease. The rearrangement joins TRBV6-6 to TRBJ2-5; TRBD1 might be the D (6 bases). The material sequenced was peripheral blood. CDR3 in DNA: TGTGCCAGCAGTTACTCCCGACGACAGGAAGAGACCCAGTACTTC. Translated: CASSYSRRQEETQYF.